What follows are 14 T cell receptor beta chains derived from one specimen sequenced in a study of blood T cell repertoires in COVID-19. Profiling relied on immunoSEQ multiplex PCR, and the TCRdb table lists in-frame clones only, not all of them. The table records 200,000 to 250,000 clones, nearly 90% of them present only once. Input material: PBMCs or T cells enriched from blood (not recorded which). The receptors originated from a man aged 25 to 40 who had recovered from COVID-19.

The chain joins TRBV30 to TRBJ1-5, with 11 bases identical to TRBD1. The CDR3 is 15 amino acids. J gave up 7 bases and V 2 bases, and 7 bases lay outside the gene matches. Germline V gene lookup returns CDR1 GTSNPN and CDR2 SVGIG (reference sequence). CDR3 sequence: CAWSPGTGGFQPQHF. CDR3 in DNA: TGTGCCTGGAGTCCCGGGACAGGGGGTTTCCAGCCCCAGCATTTT.

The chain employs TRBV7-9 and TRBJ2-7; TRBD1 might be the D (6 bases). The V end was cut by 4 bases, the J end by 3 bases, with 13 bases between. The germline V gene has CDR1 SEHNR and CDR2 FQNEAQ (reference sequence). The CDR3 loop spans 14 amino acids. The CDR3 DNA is TGTGCCAGCAGCTGGCCTTCCAGGGGCTACGAGCAGTACTTC. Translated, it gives CASSWPSRGYEQYF. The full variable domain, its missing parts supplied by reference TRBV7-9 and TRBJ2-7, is DTGVSQNPRHKITKRGQNVTFRCDPISEHNRLYWYRQTLGQGPEFLTYFQNEAQLEKSRLLSDRFSAERPKGSFSTLEIQRTEQGDSAMYLCASSWPSRGYEQYFGPGTRLTVT.

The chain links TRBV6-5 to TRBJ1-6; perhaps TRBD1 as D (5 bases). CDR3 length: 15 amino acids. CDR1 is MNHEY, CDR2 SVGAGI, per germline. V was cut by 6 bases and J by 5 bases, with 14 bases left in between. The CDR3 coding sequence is TGTGCCAGCAGGCCGGTGGGCAGGGATAATTCACCCCTCCACTTT. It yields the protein CASRPVGRDNSPLHF.

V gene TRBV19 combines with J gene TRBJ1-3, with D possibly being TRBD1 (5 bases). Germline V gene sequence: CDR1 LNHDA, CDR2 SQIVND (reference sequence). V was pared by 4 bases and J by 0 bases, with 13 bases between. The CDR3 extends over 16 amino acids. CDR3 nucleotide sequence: TGTGCCAGTAGTAGCCCCCGGGGGAACTCTGGAAACACCATATATTTT. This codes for CASSSPRGNSGNTIYF.

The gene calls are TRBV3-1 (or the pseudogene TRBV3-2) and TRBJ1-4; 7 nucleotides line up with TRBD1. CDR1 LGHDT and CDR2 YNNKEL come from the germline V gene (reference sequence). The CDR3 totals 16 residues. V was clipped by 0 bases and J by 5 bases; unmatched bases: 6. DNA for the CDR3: TGTGCCAGCAGCCAAGATGGTCGCAGGGGGAATGAAAAACTGTTTTTT. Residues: CASSQDGRRGNEKLFF.

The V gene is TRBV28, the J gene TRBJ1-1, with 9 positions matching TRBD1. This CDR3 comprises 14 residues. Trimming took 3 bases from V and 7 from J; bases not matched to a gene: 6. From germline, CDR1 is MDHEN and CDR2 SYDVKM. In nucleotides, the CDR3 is TGTGCCAGCAGTTTCGGGACAGGGCCTTATGAAGCTTTCTTT. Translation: CASSFGTGPYEAFF.

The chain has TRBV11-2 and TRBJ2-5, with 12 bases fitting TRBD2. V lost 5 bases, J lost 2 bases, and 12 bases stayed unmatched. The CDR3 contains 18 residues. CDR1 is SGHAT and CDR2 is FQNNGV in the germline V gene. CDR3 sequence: CASSERLAGAPQQETQYF. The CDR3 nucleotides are TGTGCCAGCAGCGAAAGACTAGCGGGGGCCCCCCAACAAGAGACCCAGTACTTC.

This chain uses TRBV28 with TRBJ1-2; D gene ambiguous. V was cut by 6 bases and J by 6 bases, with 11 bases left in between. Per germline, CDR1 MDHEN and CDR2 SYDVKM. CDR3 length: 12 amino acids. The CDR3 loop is CASSPLGDGYTF. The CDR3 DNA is TGTGCCAGCAGCCCCCTCGGGGATGGCTACACCTTC.

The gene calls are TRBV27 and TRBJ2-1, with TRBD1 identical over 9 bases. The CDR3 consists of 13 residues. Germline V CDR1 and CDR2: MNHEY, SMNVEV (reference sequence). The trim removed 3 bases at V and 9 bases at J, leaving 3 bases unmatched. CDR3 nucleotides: TGTGCCAGCAGTTTGGGACAGGGCTTTGAGCAGTTCTTC. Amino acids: CASSLGQGFEQFF.

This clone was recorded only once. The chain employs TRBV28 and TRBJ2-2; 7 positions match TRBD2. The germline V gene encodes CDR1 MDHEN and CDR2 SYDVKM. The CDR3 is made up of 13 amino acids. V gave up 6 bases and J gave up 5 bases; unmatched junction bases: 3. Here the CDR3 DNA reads TGTGCCAGCAGCCCCGGGAGGACCGGGGAGCTGTTTTTT. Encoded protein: CASSPGRTGELFF.

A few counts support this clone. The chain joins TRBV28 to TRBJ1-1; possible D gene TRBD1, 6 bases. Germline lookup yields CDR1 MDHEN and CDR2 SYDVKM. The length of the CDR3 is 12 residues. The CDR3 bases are TGTGCTACGGGAGGGGGGAACACTGAAGCTTTCTTT. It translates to CATGGGNTEAFF.

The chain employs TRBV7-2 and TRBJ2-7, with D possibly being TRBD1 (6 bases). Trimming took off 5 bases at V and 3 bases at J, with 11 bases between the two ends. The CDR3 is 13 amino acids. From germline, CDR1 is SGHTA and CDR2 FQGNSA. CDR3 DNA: TGTGCCAGCAGCACAGGGATAGGCTACGAGCAGTACTTC. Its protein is CASSTGIGYEQYF. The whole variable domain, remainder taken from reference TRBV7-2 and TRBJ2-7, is GAGVSQSPSNKVTEKGKDVELRCDPISGHTALYWYRQSLGQGLEFLIYFQGNSAPDKSGLPSDRFSAERTGGSVSTLTIQRTQQEDSAVYLCASSTGIGYEQYFGPGTRLTVT.

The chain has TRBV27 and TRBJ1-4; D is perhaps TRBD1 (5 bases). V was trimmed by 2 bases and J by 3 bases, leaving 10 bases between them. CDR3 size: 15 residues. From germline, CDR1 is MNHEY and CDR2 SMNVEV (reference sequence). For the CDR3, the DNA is TGTGCCAGCAGTTTACAGGGCCAGCCTAATGAAAAACTGTTTTTT. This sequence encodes CASSLQGQPNEKLFF.

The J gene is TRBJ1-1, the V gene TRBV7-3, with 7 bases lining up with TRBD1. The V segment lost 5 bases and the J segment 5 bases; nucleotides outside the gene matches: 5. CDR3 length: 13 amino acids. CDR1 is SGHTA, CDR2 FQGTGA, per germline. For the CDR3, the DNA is TGTGCCAGCAGCGTTGACAGGGAGACTGAAGCTTTCTTT. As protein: CASSVDRETEAFF.